Listed here is a single T cell receptor beta chain. The antigen this receptor binds is unknown. An end of the junction does not agree with germline; a read error may underlie this. TRIzol reagent was used to extract blood RNA from unsorted whole blood, while the DNeasy Blood & Tissue kit provided the germline DNA. Chronic HBV infection was present in the patients, and the patients were treatment-naive at sampling. Before surgery, approximately 4 milliliters of peripheral blood were drawn into K2EDTA tubes. The sample comes from a study of tumor-infiltrating lymphocytes in primary liver carcinoma (dated by TCRdb to the late 2010s). About the investigation overall: Four or five patients with histopathologically diagnosed primary liver carcinoma underwent surgical resection in China between November 2015 and March 2016. Of the five patients (three men and two women, aged 30 to 69 years), four had hepatocellular carcinoma and one had combined HCC and intrahepatic cholangiocarcinoma. Tumors of the five patients were stage T1-T3 N0M0 with maximum diameters of about 4.2 to 10 cm. Samples yielded roughly 3.65 to 7.5 million productive TCRbeta reads; read depth did not differ significantly between tissue types. For each liver tumor, the study sampled five regions along with adjacent normal tissue and blood, and applied TCRbeta repertoire sequencing, expression microarrays and whole-exome sequencing. A total of 35 or so specimens from 5 patients went through TCRbeta repertoire sequencing, namely 25 tumor regions, 5 adjacent noncancerous liver tissues and 5 peripheral blood samples. Reproducibility between technical replicate repertoires was high, with correlation coefficients above 0.98 and mean shared-clone rates around 0.88.

TCRbeta-specific cDNA was reverse-transcribed from about 520 ng total RNA using a constant-region primer and ProtoScript II reverse transcriptase. Three nested multiplex PCR rounds, following a slightly modified ARM-PCR procedure, were used to build the TCRbeta libraries. Multiplex TRBV1-TRBV30 forward primers and a Cbeta reverse primer were used in the first two PCR rounds, each of which was run for around 10 cycles. A final 25-cycle PCR with Deep VentR polymerase added sample barcodes and Illumina adapters. Before sequencing, amplicons between 200 and 500 bp were purified from gel using a QIAquick gel extraction kit. TCRbeta amplicons were sequenced on an Illumina HiSeq 2500 with 250-bp paired-end reads. For the original study's pipeline: Quality trimming of reads was performed with Trimmomatic v0.33, and paired reads were merged with FLASH v1.2.11 so that full CDR3 sequences could be recovered. MiGEC v1.2.1b assigned V, D and J germline segments to the rearranged TCRbeta sequences. Clonotype statistics and Shannon-Wiener diversity indices were calculated with VDJtools v1.0.0. To cut down on sampling bias, every analysis after diversity analysis relied on just the 250 most abundant clonotypes from each sample. Starting from the raw public reads, TCRdb applied fastp trimming at Q25, assembled clones with MiXCR and retained in-frame beta chains. Rows are unified per CDR3 protein, each entry keeping the most common DNA and genes. The authors' filters were not applied to this entry. Counted in this sample were approximately 300,000 distinct CDR3 sequences; roughly 60% of them appeared once. The top ten clonotypes cover approximately 9% of the sample.

The germline V gene sets CDR1 to SGHTA and CDR2 to FQGTGA. The CDR3 holds 13 amino acids from the cysteine to the phenylalanine. The retained sequence is limited to the CDR3, 39 bases, with the frame set at the first base. Paper-wide results and their limitations: Comparison of CD4+ and CD8+ T cell repertoires was precluded by the use of bulk unsorted samples. Because sequencing covered only the TCR beta chain and unpaired alpha chains were not captured, true repertoire diversity is likely underestimated. Consistent with antigen-driven expansion, pairs of tumor regions showed higher repertoire overlap (mean around 36%) than either tumor-adjacent pairs (around 17%) or tumor-blood pairs (roughly 15%). The study included only a few patients, and the authors note findings should be validated in a larger study. Compared with blood, tumors had a significantly larger share of the repertoire taken up by the top 250 clones (p = 0.039).

This TCR derives from a man aged 35 to 55 with primary liver carcinoma and hepatitis B virus infection. The chain uses TRBV7-3 and TRBJ1-1; possibly the D gene is TRBD1, per 6 matching bases. Material: peripheral blood. The CDR3: CASSLTRGTEAFF. The DNA sequence reads TGTGCCAGCAGCCTAACCAGGGGTACTGAAGCTTTCTTT.